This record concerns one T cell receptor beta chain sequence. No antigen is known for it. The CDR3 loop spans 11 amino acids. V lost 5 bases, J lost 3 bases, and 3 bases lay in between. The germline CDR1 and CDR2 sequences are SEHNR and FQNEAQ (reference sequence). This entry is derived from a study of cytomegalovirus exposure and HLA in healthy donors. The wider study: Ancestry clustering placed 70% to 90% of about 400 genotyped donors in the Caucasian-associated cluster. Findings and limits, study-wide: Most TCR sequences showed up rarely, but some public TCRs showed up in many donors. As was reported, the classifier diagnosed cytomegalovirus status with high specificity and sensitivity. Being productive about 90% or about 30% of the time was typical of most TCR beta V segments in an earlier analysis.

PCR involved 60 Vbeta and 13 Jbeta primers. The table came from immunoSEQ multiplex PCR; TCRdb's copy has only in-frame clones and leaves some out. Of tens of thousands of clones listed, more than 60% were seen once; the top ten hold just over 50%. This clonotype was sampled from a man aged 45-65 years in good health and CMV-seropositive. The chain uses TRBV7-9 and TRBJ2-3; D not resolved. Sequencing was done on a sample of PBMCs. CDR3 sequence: CASSLTDTQYF. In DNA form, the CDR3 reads TGTGCCAGCAGCCTGACAGATACGCAGTATTTT.